Given below is one T cell receptor beta chain in context. This entry comes from a study of blood T cell repertoires in COVID-19. Study summary: COVID-19 samples collected from the United States, Italy and Spain covered acute and convalescent phases. Sources were T cells, B-cell-depleted T cells, or PBMCs; the material itself was cDNA or gDNA.

Authors' analysis steps: Reference gene primers were amplified, and this amplification served to estimate nucleated cell counts. Clones were sequenced by immunoSEQ multiplex PCR, and TCRdb holds only the in-frame ones, with some missing. D and trimming come from the DNA, and the V and J calls and clone size come from that table. The data contain roughly 49,000 clones, 83% of them singletons. V lost 3 bases to trimming and J lost 1 base, with 10 bases between them. CDR3 length: 14 residues. Per the germline V gene, CDR1 is MNHEY and CDR2 is SMNVEV (reference sequence). Source material: peripheral blood. This clonotype originated in a man aged 40-50 years with acute or convalescent COVID-19. J is TRBJ2-7 and V is TRBV27; D is perhaps TRBD2 (6 bases). The CDR3 nucleotides read TGTGCCAGCAGTTTGACCGGGACTTCCTACGAGCAGTACGTC. Encoded protein: CASSLTGTSYEQYV.